In its sample, the clone carrying this TCR beta chain was seen a few times. Its antigen is still unknown. V lost 4 bases to trimming and J lost 1 base; unmatched junction nucleotides: 4. CDR3 length: 15 amino acids. Germline assignment: CDR1 LNHDA and CDR2 SQIVND (reference sequence). Measured with immunoSEQ multiplex PCR; TCRdb has only the in-frame clones, and not every one. The sample has 130,000 to 150,000 clones; 85% to 90% are singletons. This sample stems from a study of T cell responses to AZD1222 COVID-19 vaccine. Overall study results and limits: Most donors were white British and more were female, and clonal diversity was possibly underestimated.

The V call is TRBV19, the J call TRBJ1-1; 9 nucleotides agree with TRBD1. Sequenced here: peripheral blood, sampled on day 0 of AZD1222 vaccination. This TCR came from an adult in good health. Here the CDR3 DNA reads TGTGCCAGTAGTACCTCGGGACAGGGGAACACTGAAGCTTTCTTT. It codes for CASSTSGQGNTEAFF.